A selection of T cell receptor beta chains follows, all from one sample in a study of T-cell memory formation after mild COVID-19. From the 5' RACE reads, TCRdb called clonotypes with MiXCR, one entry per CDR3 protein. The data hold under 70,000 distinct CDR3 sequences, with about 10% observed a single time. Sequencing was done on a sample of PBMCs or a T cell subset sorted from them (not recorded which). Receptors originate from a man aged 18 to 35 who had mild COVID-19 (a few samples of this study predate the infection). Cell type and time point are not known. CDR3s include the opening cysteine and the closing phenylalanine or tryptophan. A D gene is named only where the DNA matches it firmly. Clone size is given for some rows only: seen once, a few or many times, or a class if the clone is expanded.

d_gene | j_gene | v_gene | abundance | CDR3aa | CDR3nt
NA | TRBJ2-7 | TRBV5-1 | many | CASSLVAHEQYF | TGCGCCAGCAGCTTGGTAGCCCACGAGCAGTACTTC
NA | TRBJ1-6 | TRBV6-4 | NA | CASSDSAGMNSPLHF | TGTGCCAGCAGTGACTCGGCAGGGATGAATTCACCCCTCCACTTT
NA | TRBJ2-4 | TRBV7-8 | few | CASSLVHREGIQYF | TGTGCCAGCAGCTTAGTTCACAGGGAAGGCATTCAGTACTTC
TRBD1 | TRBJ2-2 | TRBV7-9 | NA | CAPGTGSANTGELFF | TGTGCCCCCGGGACAGGGTCGGCGAACACCGGGGAGCTGTTTTTT
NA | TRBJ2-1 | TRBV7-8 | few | CASSLAPVLLYNEQFF | TGTGCCAGCAGCTTAGCGCCAGTGCTACTCTACAATGAGCAGTTCTTC
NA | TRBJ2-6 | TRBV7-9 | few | CASRRGQTSGANVLTF | TGTGCCAGCAGGCGGGGGCAAACCTCTGGGGCCAACGTCCTGACTTTC
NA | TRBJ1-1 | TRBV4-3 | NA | CASSLEGHRDTEAFF | TGCGCCAGCAGCCTCGAGGGACATCGGGACACTGAAGCTTTCTTT
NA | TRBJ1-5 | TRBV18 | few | CASSAGSTGNQPQHF | TGTGCCAGCTCAGCAGGTTCGACGGGGAATCAGCCCCAGCATTTT
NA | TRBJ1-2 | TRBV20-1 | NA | CSARKTDGPNYGYTF | TGCAGTGCTAGAAAAACGGACGGACCTAACTATGGCTACACCTTC
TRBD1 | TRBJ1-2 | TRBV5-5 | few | CASSLSPGGRYGYTF | TGTGCCAGCAGCTTGTCACCAGGGGGCCGGTATGGCTACACCTTC
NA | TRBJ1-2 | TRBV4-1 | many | CASSPRQGVGYGYTF | TGCGCCAGCAGCCCCCGCCAAGGAGTTGGCTATGGCTACACCTTC
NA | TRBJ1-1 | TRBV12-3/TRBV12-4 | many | CASHFSTAQGPLTEAFF | TGTGCCAGCCACTTTTCCACAGCCCAGGGACCCCTCACTGAAGCTTTCTTT
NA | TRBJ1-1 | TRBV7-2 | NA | CASSLGRGETEAFF | TGTGCCAGCAGCTTAGGGAGAGGAGAAACTGAAGCTTTCTTT
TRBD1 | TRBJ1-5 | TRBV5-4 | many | CASSPDRDQPQHF | TGTGCCAGCAGCCCCGACAGGGATCAGCCCCAGCATTTT
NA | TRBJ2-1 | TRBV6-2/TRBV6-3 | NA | CASSQSPPREQFF | TGTGCCAGCAGTCAATCCCCCCCCCGCGAGCAGTTCTTC
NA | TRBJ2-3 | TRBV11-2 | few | CASSFFATDTQYF | TGTGCCAGCAGCTTCTTCGCGACAGATACGCAGTATTTT
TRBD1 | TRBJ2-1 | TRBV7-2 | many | CASSPTVTGGAYNEQFF | TGTGCCAGCAGCCCGACAGTGACAGGGGGGGCCTACAATGAGCAGTTCTTC
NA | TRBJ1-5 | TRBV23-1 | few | CASSSLLGDDYSNQPQHF | TGCGCCAGCTCCTCTCTACTAGGGGACGATTATAGCAATCAGCCCCAGCATTTT
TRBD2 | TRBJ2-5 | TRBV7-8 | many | CASSLYRTSEETQYF | TGTGCCAGCAGCTTGTACAGGACTAGCGAAGAGACCCAGTACTTC
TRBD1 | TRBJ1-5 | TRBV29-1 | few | CSVGGQGTNQPQHF | TGCAGCGTCGGGGGACAGGGGACGAATCAGCCCCAGCATTTT
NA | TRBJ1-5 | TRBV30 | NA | CAWRIQGSNQPQHF | TGTGCCTGGAGAATTCAGGGAAGCAATCAGCCCCAGCATTTT